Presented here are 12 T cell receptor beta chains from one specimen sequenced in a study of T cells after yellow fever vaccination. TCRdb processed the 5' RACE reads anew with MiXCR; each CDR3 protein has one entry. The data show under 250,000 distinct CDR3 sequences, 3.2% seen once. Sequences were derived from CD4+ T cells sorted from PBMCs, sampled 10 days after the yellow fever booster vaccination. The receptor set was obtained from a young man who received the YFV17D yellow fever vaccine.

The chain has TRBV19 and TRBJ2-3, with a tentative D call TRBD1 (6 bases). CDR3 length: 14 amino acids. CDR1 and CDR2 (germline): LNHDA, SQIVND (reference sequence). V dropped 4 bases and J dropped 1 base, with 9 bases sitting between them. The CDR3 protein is CASSTQGRTDTQYF. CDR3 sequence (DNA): TGTGCCAGTAGTACACAGGGTCGCACAGATACGCAGTATTTT.

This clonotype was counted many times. CDR3 DNA sequence: TGCGCCAGCAGCTTTCAGGGTCCAGGCTCACCCCTCCACTTT. This gives the protein CASSFQGPGSPLHF. V usage is TRBV5-1 and J usage is TRBJ1-6; D may be TRBD1 (5 bases). This CDR3 has 14 amino acids. CDR1 and CDR2 from the germline V gene are SGHRS and YFSETQ. V was trimmed by 2 bases and J by 10 bases, leaving 13 bases between them.

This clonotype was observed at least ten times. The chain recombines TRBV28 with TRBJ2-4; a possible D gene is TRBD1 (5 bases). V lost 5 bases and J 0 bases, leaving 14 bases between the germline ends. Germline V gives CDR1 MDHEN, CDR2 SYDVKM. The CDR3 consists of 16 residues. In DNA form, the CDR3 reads TGTGCCAGCAGTCTCAGGGAATACGAAGCCAAAAACATTCAGTACTTC. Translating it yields CASSLREYEAKNIQYF.

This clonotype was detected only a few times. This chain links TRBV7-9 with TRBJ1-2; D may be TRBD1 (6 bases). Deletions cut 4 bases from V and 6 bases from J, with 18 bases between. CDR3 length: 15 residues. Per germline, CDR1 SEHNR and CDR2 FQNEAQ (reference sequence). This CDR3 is CASSSAAGAPNGYTF. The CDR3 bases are TGTGCCAGCAGCTCAGCAGCGGGGGCGCCGAATGGCTACACCTTC. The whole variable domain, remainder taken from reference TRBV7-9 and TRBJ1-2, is DTGVSQNPRHKITKRGQNVTFRCDPISEHNRLYWYRQTLGQGPEFLTYFQNEAQLEKSRLLSDRFSAERPKGSFSTLEIQRTEQGDSAMYLCASSSAAGAPNGYTFGSGTRLTVV.

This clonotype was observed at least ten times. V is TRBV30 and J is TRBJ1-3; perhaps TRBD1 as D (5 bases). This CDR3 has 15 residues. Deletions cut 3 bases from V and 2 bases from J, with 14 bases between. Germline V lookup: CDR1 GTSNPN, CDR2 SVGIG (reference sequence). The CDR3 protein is CAWRRGGEAGNTIYF. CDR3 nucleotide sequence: TGTGCCTGGAGACGTGGAGGGGAGGCTGGAAACACCATATATTTT.

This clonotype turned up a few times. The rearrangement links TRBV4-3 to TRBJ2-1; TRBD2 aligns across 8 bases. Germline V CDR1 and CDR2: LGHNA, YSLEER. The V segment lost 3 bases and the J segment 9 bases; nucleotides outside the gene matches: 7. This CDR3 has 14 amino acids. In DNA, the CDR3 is TGCGCCAGCAGCCAGCCGGGACTAGTGAGTGAGCAGTTCTTC. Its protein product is CASSQPGLVSEQFF.

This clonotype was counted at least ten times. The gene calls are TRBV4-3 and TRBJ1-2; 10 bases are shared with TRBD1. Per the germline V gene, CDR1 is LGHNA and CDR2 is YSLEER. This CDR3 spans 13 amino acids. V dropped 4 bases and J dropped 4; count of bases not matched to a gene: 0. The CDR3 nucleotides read TGCGCCAGCAGCCGGACAGGGGGCTATGGCTACACCTTC. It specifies CASSRTGGYGYTF.

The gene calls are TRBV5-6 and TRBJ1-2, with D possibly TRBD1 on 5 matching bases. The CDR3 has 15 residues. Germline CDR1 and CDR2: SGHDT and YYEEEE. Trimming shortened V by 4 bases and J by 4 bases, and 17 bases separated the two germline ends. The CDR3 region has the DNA TGTGCCAGCAGCCCAGAGCAGGGCCTGGGCTATGGCTACACCTTC. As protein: CASSPEQGLGYGYTF.

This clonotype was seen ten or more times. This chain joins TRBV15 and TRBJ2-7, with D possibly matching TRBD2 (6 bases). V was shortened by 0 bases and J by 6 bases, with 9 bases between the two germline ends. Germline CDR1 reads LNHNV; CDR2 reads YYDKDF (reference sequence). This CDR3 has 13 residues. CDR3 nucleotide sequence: TGTGCCACCAGCAGAGATCTGGAGGGCGAGCAGTACTTC. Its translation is CATSRDLEGEQYF. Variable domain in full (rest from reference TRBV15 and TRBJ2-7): DAMVIQNPRYQVTQFGKPVTLSCSQTLNHNVMYWYQQKSSQAPKLLFHYYDKDFNNEADTPDNFQSRRPNTSFCFLDIRSPGLGDTAMYLCATSRDLEGEQYFGPGTRLTVT.

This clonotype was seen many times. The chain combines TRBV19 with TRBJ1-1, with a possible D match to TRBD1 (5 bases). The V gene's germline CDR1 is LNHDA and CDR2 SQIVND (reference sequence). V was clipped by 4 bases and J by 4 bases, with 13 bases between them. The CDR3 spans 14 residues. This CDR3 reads CASSNVGRGTEAFF. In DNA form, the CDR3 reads TGTGCCAGTAGTAATGTCGGAAGGGGCACTGAAGCTTTCTTT.

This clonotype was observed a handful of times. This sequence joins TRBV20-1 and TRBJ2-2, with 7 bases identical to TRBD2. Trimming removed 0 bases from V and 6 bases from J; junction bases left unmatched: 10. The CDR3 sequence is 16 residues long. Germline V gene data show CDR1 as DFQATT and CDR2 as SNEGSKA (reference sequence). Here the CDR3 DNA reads TGCAGTGCTAGAGATCAATCGGGGGGTCGGGCCGGGGAGCTGTTTTTT. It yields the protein CSARDQSGGRAGELFF.

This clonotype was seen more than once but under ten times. The CDR3 DNA follows: TGTGCCAGCAGCCAGGGTACAGGGGGCTACGAGCAGTACGTC. This encodes CASSQGTGGYEQYV. The rearrangement joins TRBV3-1 to TRBJ2-7, with TRBD1 matching over 8 bases. The CDR3 consists of 14 residues. V shed 3 bases, J shed 3 bases, and the junction held 4 bases outside the gene matches. The V gene's germline CDR1 is LGHDT and CDR2 YNNKEL (reference sequence).